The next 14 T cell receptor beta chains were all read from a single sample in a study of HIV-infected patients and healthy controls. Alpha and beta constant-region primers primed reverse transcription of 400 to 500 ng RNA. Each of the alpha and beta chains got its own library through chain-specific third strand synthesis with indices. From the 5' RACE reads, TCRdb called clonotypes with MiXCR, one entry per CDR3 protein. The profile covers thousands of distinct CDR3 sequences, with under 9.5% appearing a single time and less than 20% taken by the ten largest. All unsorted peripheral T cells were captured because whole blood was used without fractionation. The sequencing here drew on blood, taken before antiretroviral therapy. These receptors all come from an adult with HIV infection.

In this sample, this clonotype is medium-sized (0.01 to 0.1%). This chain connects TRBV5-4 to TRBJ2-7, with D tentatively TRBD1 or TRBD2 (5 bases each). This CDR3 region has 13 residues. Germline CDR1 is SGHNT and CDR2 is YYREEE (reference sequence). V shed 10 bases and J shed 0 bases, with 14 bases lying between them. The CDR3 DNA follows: TGTGCCTGCGGACCGGGACCCTCCTACGAGCAGTACTTC. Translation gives CACGPGPSYEQYF.

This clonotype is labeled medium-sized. The CDR3, as DNA: TGCAGCGTTGAAGATCTGAGCGATGAGCAGTTCTTC. This codes for CSVEDLSDEQFF. The chain couples TRBV29-1 to TRBJ2-1; D is ambiguous. Between the trimmed V and J ends, which lost 0 bases and 8 bases, there was a span of 8 bases. The CDR3 is 12 residues long. Germline CDR1 SQVTM, CDR2 ANQGSEA.

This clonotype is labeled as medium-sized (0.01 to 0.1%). The CDR3 is CASSKRTVEQFF. The CDR3 DNA reads as TGTGCCAGCAGTAAGCGGACAGTGGAGCAGTTCTTC. This chain connects TRBV6-6 to TRBJ2-1, with D possibly matching TRBD1 (6 bases). The germline V gene encodes CDR1 MNHNY and CDR2 SVGAGI (reference sequence). Trimming pared 5 bases from V and 10 bases from J, leaving 12 bases between. The CDR3 length is 12 residues.

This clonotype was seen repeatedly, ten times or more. CDR3 sequence (DNA): TGTGCCGGCCCCAGCGGGAGAGACGAGCAGTACTTC. Translated: CAGPSGRDEQYF. The V and J genes are TRBV7-3 and TRBJ2-7, with 8 bases that match TRBD2. Per germline, CDR1 SGHTA and CDR2 FQGTGA. This CDR3 comprises 12 residues. Trimming at V came to 11 bases and at J to 5 bases, leaving 8 bases not matched to a gene.

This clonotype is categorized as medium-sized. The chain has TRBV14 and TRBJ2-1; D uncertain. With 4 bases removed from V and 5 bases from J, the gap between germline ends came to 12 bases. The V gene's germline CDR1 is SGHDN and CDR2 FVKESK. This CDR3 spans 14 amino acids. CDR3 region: CASSLRFTDNEQFF. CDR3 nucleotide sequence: TGTGCCAGCAGCCTTAGATTCACTGACAATGAGCAGTTCTTC. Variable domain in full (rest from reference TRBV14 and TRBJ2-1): EAGVTQFPSHSVIEKGQTVTLRCDPISGHDNLYWYRRVMGKEIKFLLHFVKESKQDESGMPNNRFLAERTGGTYSTLKVQPAELEDSGVYFCASSLRFTDNEQFFGPGTRLTVL.

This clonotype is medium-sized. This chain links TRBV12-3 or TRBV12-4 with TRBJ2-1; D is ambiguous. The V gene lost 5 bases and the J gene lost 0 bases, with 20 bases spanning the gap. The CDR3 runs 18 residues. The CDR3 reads CASSGPVRTESSYNEQFF. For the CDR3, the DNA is TGTGCCAGCAGTGGCCCGGTTCGGACGGAAAGCTCCTACAATGAGCAGTTCTTC.

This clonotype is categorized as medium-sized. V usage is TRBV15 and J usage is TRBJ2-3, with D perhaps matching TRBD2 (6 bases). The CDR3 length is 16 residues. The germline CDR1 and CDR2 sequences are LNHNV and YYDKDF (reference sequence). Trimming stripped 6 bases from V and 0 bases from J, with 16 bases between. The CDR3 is CATSKTRRPSTDTQYF. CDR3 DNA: TGTGCCACCAGTAAGACTAGACGGCCTAGCACAGATACGCAGTATTTT.

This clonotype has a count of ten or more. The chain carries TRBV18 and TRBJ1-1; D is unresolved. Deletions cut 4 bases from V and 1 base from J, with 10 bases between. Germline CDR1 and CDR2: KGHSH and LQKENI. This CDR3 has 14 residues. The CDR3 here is CASSLQSENTEAFF. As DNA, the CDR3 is TGTGCCAGCTCACTACAGTCCGAGAACACTGAAGCTTTCTTT.

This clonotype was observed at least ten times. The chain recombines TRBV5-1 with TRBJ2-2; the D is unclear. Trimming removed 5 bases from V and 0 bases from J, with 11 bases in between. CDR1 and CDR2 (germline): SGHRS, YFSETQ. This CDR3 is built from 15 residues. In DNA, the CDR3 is TGCGCCAGCAGGGAGAGATATTCGAACACCGGGGAGCTGTTTTTT. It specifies CASRERYSNTGELFF.

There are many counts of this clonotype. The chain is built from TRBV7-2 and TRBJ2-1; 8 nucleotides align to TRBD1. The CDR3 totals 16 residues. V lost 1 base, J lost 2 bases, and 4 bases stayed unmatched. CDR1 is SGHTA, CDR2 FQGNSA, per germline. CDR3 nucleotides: TGTGCCAGCAGCTTAGTAGGGACAGGTGCCTACAATGAGCAGTTCTTC. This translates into CASSLVGTGAYNEQFF. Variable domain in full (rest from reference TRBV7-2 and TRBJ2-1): GAGVSQSPSNKVTEKGKDVELRCDPISGHTALYWYRQSLGQGLEFLIYFQGNSAPDKSGLPSDRFSAERTGGSVSTLTIQRTQQEDSAVYLCASSLVGTGAYNEQFFGPGTRLTVL.

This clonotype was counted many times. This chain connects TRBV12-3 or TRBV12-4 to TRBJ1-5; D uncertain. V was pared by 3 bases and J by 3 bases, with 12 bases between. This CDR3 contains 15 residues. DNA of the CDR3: TGTGCCAGCAGTTTTCGGAGCCTGAACAATCAGCCCCAGCATTTT. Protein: CASSFRSLNNQPQHF.

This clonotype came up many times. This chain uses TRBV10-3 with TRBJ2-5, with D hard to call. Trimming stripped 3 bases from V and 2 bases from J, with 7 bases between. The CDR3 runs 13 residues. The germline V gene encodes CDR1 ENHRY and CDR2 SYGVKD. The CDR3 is CAISERKQETQYF. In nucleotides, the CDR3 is TGTGCCATCAGTGAACGCAAACAAGAGACCCAGTACTTC.

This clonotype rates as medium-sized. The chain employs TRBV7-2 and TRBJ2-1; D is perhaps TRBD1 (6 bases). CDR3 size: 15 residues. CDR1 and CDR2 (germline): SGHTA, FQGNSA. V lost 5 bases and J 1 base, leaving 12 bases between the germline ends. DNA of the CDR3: TGTGCCAGCAGCCGAGACAGGAGGTCCTACAATGAGCAGTTCTTC. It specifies CASSRDRRSYNEQFF.

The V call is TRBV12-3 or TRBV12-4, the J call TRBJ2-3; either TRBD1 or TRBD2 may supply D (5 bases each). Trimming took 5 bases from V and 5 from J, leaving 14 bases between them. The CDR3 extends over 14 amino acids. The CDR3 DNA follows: TGTGCCAGCAGTACCGGGACCACCCAAGATACGCAGTATTTT. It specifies CASSTGTTQDTQYF.